This TCR beta chain was retrieved from a study of T cells after yellow fever vaccination. On the study more broadly: Libraries from low-cell-number fractions were prepared with the SMART-Seq v4 Ultra Low Input RNA kit.

To note about this clonotype: The target antigen is unknown.

The study's findings and limits: Most clones from primary vaccination were detected again post-booster (roughly 96% CD4, around 90% CD8). It was a weaker secondary response, yet one that peaked faster, at day 5 versus 15. Few clonotypes appeared in both CD4 and CD8 compartments.

This CDR3 has 14 amino acids. J was trimmed by 1 base and V by 6 bases; bases with no gene match: 5. Germline CDR1 and CDR2: SGHRS and YFSETQ. From the 5' RACE reads, TCRdb called clonotypes with MiXCR, one entry per CDR3 protein. Here the sample spans 400,000 or so distinct CDR3 sequences, around a sixth being singletons. The rearrangement joins TRBV5-1 to TRBJ2-3, with 7 positions matching TRBD1. The source of this sequence is a man younger than 35 who received the YFV17D yellow fever vaccine. Sequenced here: PBMCs, sampled before the yellow fever booster vaccination. The CDR3 DNA reads as TGCGCCAGCACGAGAGGGGGCCGCACAGATACGCAGTATTTT. It translates to CASTRGGRTDTQYF.